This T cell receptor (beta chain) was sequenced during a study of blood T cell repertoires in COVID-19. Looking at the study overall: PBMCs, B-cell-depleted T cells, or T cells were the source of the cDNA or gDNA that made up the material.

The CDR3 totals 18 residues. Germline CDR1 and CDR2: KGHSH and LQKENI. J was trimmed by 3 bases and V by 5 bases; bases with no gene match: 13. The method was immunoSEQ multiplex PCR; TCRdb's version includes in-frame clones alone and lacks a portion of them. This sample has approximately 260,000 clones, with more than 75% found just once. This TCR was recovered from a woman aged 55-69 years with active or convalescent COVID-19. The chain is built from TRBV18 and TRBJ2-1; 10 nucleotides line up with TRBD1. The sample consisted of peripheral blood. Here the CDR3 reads CASSTSRQGAGGYNEQFF. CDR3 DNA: TGTGCCAGCTCAACCAGTCGACAGGGGGCCGGAGGCTACAATGAGCAGTTCTTC.